This T cell receptor beta chain was obtained from a study of CD8+ T cells in alopecia areata. Overall study results and limits: Scalp repertoires also include resident alphabeta T cells from normal skin. Among patients, TCR sharing was less clear than in mice, a difference possibly due in part to HLA diversity in the patient population. The study found higher clonality in lesional than normal scalp, especially in alopecia totalis/universalis.

The authors extracted RNA and reverse transcribed it into cDNA as the sequencing template. Libraries were prepared by immunoSEQ multiplex PCR; TCRdb keeps only in-frame clonotypes and omits some of them. The data contain over 150,000 clones, 56% of them seen just once; the ten biggest clones take up nearly 5%. This CDR3 is built from 16 residues. Germline values: CDR1 SGHTS, CDR2 YDEGEE. Trimming stripped 4 bases from V and 3 bases from J, with 19 bases between. CD4+ and CD8+ T cells were sorted from PBMCs. Only one count was recorded for this clone. Its antigen remains unknown. This TCR was sampled from a human donor in good health. The genes are TRBV5-8 and TRBJ2-5; TRBD2 might be the D (5 bases). Sequenced sample: CD8+ T cells sorted from blood. DNA for the CDR3: TGTGCCAGCAGCCTCGGGGATATTGGAAGGGAAGAGACCCAGTACTTC. It yields the protein CASSLGDIGREETQYF.